This is a list of T cell receptor beta chains from one sample in a study of response to subunit inactivated influenza vaccine. From the RT-PCR reads, TCRdb called clonotypes with MiXCR, one entry per CDR3 protein. The sample includes approximately 310,000 distinct CDR3 sequences, 21% of them seen just once. The sample was PBMCs from blood, taken approximately 20 months after vaccination. The receptors shown here come from a man aged 45 to 75 who received an inactivated influenza vaccine. The CDR3 runs from the conserved cysteine through the conserved F or W. For some rows the clone size is stated as once, few or many, or as a class when expanded; others skip it.

>NA|TRBV7-9
CASSLENWNTEAFF
>many|TRBV7-2
CASSLVVQGASGYTF
>NA|TRBV7-2
CASSPRQGSNTEAFF
>NA|TRBV6-1
CASSIGPRSQPQHF
>few|TRBV12-3/TRBV12-4
CASGEGEKLFF
>NA|TRBV20-1
CSAIRSGGGPDTQYF
>many|TRBV5-1
CASSLDRVQSYF
>few|TRBV14
CASSQEGASRDIQYF
>NA|TRBV20-1
CSARSRVQESQYF
>few|TRBV7-9
CASGGSGTDTQYF
>few|TRBV20-1
CSAALMDYGYTF
>few|TRBV5-1
CASSLEQSRDRGSSTF
>few|TRBV5-1
CASSSAGRIKATNEKLFF
>few|TRBV7-3
CASSMGSGGEQFF
>few|TRBV4-3
CASSHEYATSTTYNEQFF
>once|TRBV10-3
CAISDSSYEQYF
>few|TRBV7-6
CASSRFPDSNQPQHF
>NA|TRBV4-1
CASKKAGEAIQYF
>NA|TRBV2
CAITSGDTEAFF
>NA|TRBV4-3
CASSRLASGQGAGGELFF
>once|TRBV5-1
CASKGQGITDTQYF
>many|TRBV2
CASRYRDEWTEAFF
>NA|TRBV5-5
CASSSVSMTGGYEQYF
>many|TRBV4-2
CASSQDRGRTGDSNTEAFF
>NA|TRBV18
CASSPSSPYTEAFF
>few|TRBV6-2/TRBV6-3
CASSPGQVFFDEQFF
>NA|TRBV4-1
CASSFRLQANDEKLFF
>NA|TRBV5-4
CASSLGRVVDYGYTF
>few|TRBV24-1
CATSDPTTGRPYF
>NA|TRBV9
CASSGDWGSTDTQYF
>NA|TRBV28
CASSLSAGREQYF
>few|TRBV29-1
CSVALDVGYYGYTF
>few|TRBV12-3/TRBV12-4
CASSFAAGGRTPTPSTDTQYF
>few|TRBV2
CASSVIPRETEAFF
>NA|TRBV4-1
CASSQDPSGNQPQHF
>few|TRBV6-1
CASRKAVWDTEAFF
>many|TRBV12-3/TRBV12-4
CASSLRQGGEPQHF
>NA|TRBV6-2/TRBV6-3
CASSYSKGLAGVLAKNIQYF
>NA|TRBV7-9
CASSPPRAADGYTF
>NA|TRBV12-3/TRBV12-4
CASTIHRDINTEAFF
>few|TRBV12-3/TRBV12-4
CASSSGLMNTEAFF
>NA|TRBV7-2
CASSTGSGALHF
>few|TRBV5-6
CASSLRDRVYGYTF
>few|TRBV18
CASSGDRASNQPQHF
>NA|TRBV9
CASSGGQFGVGYTF
>NA|TRBV12-3/TRBV12-4
CASSFGPTEAFF
>few|TRBV6-5
CASSYSQRLGFGEKLFF
>few|TRBV7-2
CASSTLGPIDTQYF
>few|TRBV6-5
CASSWTGTDANYGYTF
>NA|TRBV11-3
CASSLGTSGPQYF